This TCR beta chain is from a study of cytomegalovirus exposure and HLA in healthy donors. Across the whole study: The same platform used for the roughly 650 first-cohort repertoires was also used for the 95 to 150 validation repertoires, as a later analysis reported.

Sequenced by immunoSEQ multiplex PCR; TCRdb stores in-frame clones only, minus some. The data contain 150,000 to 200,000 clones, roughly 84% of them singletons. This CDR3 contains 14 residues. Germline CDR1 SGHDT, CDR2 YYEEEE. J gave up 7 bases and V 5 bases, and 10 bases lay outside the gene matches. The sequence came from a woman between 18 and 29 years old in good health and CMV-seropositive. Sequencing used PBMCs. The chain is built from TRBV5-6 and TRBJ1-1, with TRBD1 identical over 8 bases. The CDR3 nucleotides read TGTGCCAGCAGTCAAAACCAGGGGGCAAGTGAAGCTTTCTTT. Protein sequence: CASSQNQGASEAFF.